The rows below give T cell receptor beta chains drawn from one sample of a study of blood T cell repertoires in COVID-19. This table comes from immunoSEQ multiplex PCR, and its TCRdb copy is limited to in-frame clones, with some not included. The table has 140,000 to 150,000 clones, roughly three quarters seen once. What was sequenced was PBMCs or T cells enriched from blood (not recorded which). These receptors all stem from a woman aged 45-65 years who had recovered from COVID-19. Both conserved end residues are part of each CDR3. D genes are given only for firm matches. Rows may omit the clone size; those that give it use once, few, many or a size class.

>NA|TRBJ2-1|NA|TRBV18
TGTGCCAGCTCACCTACAGGGTTTAATGAGCAGTTCTTC
CASSPTGFNEQFF
>NA|TRBJ2-7|NA|TRBV4-1
TGCGCCAGCAGCCAAGGAGCGCCGGGCTACGAGCAGTACTTC
CASSQGAPGYEQYF
>NA|TRBJ1-2|once|TRBV4-2
TGTGCCAGCAGCCCCCAGTTAGGGGCTGATGGCTACACCTTC
CASSPQLGADGYTF
>NA|TRBJ1-1|once|TRBV19
TGTGCCAGTAGTATCAGGGTTTCGAACACTGAAGCTTTCTTT
CASSIRVSNTEAFF
>TRBD1|TRBJ2-3|NA|TRBV5-5
TGTGCCAGCAGCTTGGACCCGACAGGGACAGATACGCAGTATTTT
CASSLDPTGTDTQYF
>NA|TRBJ2-7|few|TRBV28
TGTGCCAGCAGTTTAGAAGCTCTCGAGCAGTACTTC
CASSLEALEQYF
>TRBD1|TRBJ2-2|few|TRBV7-9
TGTGCCAGCAGCGCCTCGGGACAGGGGAACACCGGGGAGCTGTTTTTT
CASSASGQGNTGELFF
>NA|TRBJ1-6|NA|TRBV15
TGTGCCACCAGCAGAGATCGGGAGGGGGGGTCGAGTTCACCCCTCCACTTT
CATSRDREGGSSSPLHF
>NA|TRBJ2-1|NA|TRBV29-1
TGCAGCAGTACAGTTGTCTCCTACAATGAGCAGTTCTTC
CSSTVVSYNEQFF
>NA|TRBJ1-1|NA|TRBV28
TGTGCCAGCAGTACCCGTCGACAGCACGCTGAAGCTTTCTTT
CASSTRRQHAEAFF
>TRBD1|TRBJ2-3|many|TRBV6-4
TGTGCCAGCAGTGACTCGAGACAGGGGGCAGATACGCAGTATTTT
CASSDSRQGADTQYF
>TRBD1|TRBJ1-2|NA|TRBV28
TGTGCCAGCAGTTTATTGGCAGGGGGGTCAGGCTACACCTTC
CASSLLAGGSGYTF
>NA|TRBJ1-2|NA|TRBV5-4
TGTGCCAGCAGCGTGGGTGCGGGCATTGATGGCTACACCTTC
CASSVGAGIDGYTF
>TRBD2|TRBJ2-2|once|TRBV7-7
TGTGCCAGCAGCGTTAGCGGGGCCGCCGACGGCACCGGGGAGCTGTTTTTT
CASSVSGAADGTGELFF
>NA|TRBJ1-2|NA|TRBV28
TGTGCCACCATGGGAGGGTACCCAAACTATGGCTACACCTTC
CATMGGYPNYGYTF
>TRBD2|TRBJ2-3|NA|TRBV5-1
TGCGCCAGCAGCTTGGCTAGCGGGGGCACAGATACGCAGTATTTT
CASSLASGGTDTQYF
>NA|TRBJ1-1|few|TRBV11-3
TGTGCCAGCAGCTTACGAGACAACGGTGAAGCTTTCTTT
CASSLRDNGEAFF
>TRBD1|TRBJ1-2|NA|TRBV3-1/TRBV3-2
TGTGCCAGCAGCCAAGAAGGAGGGGGCGGCTATGGCTACACCTTC
CASSQEGGGGYGYTF
>NA|TRBJ2-5|few|TRBV2
TGTGCCAGCAGTGAACCGGCCGCCAGGGGAGAGACCCAGTACTTC
CASSEPAARGETQYF
>NA|TRBJ2-3|NA|TRBV27
TGTGCCAGCAGTTTCGGGGATACGCAGTATTTT
CASSFGDTQYF
>NA|TRBJ1-4|NA|TRBV3-1/TRBV3-2
TGTGCCAGCAGCCAAGATTCTAGGGGGATATCAGCTAATGAAAAACTGTTTTTT
CASSQDSRGISANEKLFF
>TRBD1|TRBJ1-2|NA|TRBV7-2
TGTGCCAGCAGCTCGAGCCCGGGACAGGACTATGGCTACACCTTC
CASSSSPGQDYGYTF
>TRBD1|TRBJ1-4|NA|TRBV2
TGTGCCAGCAGCTCCCGGGACAGGGGAGGAAAACTGTTTTTT
CASSSRDRGGKLFF
>NA|TRBJ2-1|NA|TRBV9
TGTGCCAGCAGCCCGGAACTAGCTCGGAATGAGCAGTTCTTC
CASSPELARNEQFF
>TRBD1|TRBJ1-6|NA|TRBV28
TGTGCCAGCAGTTCACAGGGGTGGAATAATTCACCCCTCCACTTT
CASSSQGWNNSPLHF
>NA|TRBJ1-6|NA|TRBV4-2
TGTGCCAGCAGCCAAGGGGTCTCGCGGACACCGAATTCACCCCTCCACTTT
CASSQGVSRTPNSPLHF
>NA|TRBJ2-1|NA|TRBV9
TGTGCCAGCAGCCCCCAGGGGAATGAGCAGTTCTTC
CASSPQGNEQFF
>TRBD1|TRBJ1-1|NA|TRBV19
TGTGCCAGTAGTATGGGCAGGGGGGACACTGAAGCTTTCTTT
CASSMGRGDTEAFF
>NA|TRBJ2-1|NA|TRBV19
TGTGCCAGTAGTATACAGCGGTACAATGAGCAGTTCTTC
CASSIQRYNEQFF
>TRBD1|TRBJ1-2|NA|TRBV6-5
TGTGCCAGCAGCTTACAGGGGGCTTCAAACTATGGCTACACCTTC
CASSLQGASNYGYTF
>NA|TRBJ2-1|NA|TRBV6-5
TGTGCCAGCAGTTCACTCCAGGCAGGATCCTACAATGAGCAGTTCTTC
CASSSLQAGSYNEQFF
>NA|TRBJ2-5|NA|TRBV5-4
TGTGCCAGCAGCACTGGCGGGTTCCAAGAGACCCAGTACTTC
CASSTGGFQETQYF
>NA|TRBJ1-1|NA|TRBV5-1
TGCGCCAGCAGCTTGGCCTCGGGGTTGAACACTGAAGCTTTCTTT
CASSLASGLNTEAFF
>NA|TRBJ2-2|NA|TRBV28
TGTGCCAGCGGGACTCTAATCGCCGGGGAGCTGTTTTTT
CASGTLIAGELFF
>TRBD2|TRBJ2-5|NA|TRBV5-5
TGTGCCAGCAGCTTGGTAGGGACTAGCGGGGGGCTACAAGAGACCCAGTACTTC
CASSLVGTSGGLQETQYF
>TRBD2|TRBJ2-1|NA|TRBV2
TGTGCCAGCAGCGACCGAACTAGCGGGGGGGCCAATGAGCAGTTCTTC
CASSDRTSGGANEQFF
>NA|TRBJ2-5|once|TRBV6-5
TGTGCCAGCAGACAGGAGTACCAAGAGACCCAGTACTTC
CASRQEYQETQYF
>NA|TRBJ2-1|NA|TRBV5-1
TGCGCCAGCAGCTTGGTAGGGGACTTCTCCTACAATGAGCAGTTCTTC
CASSLVGDFSYNEQFF
>TRBD2|TRBJ2-4|NA|TRBV3-1/TRBV3-2
TGTGCCAGCAGCCCGGAATTTAGCGGGGGGCTTGGAAACATTCAGTACTTC
CASSPEFSGGLGNIQYF
>NA|TRBJ1-5|NA|TRBV24-1
TGTGCCACCAATTACAGGGCGTCCCAGCATTTT
CATNYRASQHF
>NA|TRBJ1-4|NA|TRBV7-9
TGTGCCAGCAGCTTAGACACGGAAAAACTGTTTTTT
CASSLDTEKLFF
>NA|TRBJ2-1|few|TRBV5-8
TGTGCCAGCAGCTTGAGGGGCCAGTTCTTC
CASSLRGQFF
>TRBD1|TRBJ1-1|NA|TRBV27
TGTGCCAGCAATCCGGGACAGGTGGAAATGGGGACTGAAGCTTTCTTT
CASNPGQVEMGTEAFF
>NA|TRBJ1-1|NA|TRBV4-1
TGCGCCAGCAGCCAACCCGAGGAAACTGAAGCTTTCTTT
CASSQPEETEAFF
>NA|TRBJ2-2|NA|TRBV2
TGTGCCAGCACGCTATTCACCGGGGAGCTGTTTTTT
CASTLFTGELFF
>TRBD1|TRBJ2-2|NA|TRBV11-3
TGTGCCAGCAGCTTGTTACAGGGGGCGGGCCGGGAGCTGTTTTTT
CASSLLQGAGRELFF
>NA|TRBJ2-1|NA|TRBV20-1
TGCAGTGCTAGTAGTCCAGGGCAAGGGGGTCCCGGCAATGAGCAGTTCTTC
CSASSPGQGGPGNEQFF
>TRBD1|TRBJ1-4|NA|TRBV25-1
TGTGCCAGCAAAGAGGGGGCCTATGAAAAACTGTTTTTT
CASKEGAYEKLFF